These T cell receptor beta chains were read from a single sample in a study of memory CD4+ T cells and cytomegalovirus serostatus. The assay was immunoSEQ multiplex PCR, and TCRdb's table has in-frame clones only and misses some. This table has 46,000 or so clones, 60% to 85% appearing once. The sequenced sample consisted of memory CD4+ T cells from blood. The origin of the receptors is an adult in good health and CMV-seronegative. Both conserved end residues are part of each CDR3. D genes are given only for firm matches. Expanded clones are given a class, and other clones once, few, many or no size at all.

>TRBV10-3|-|-|TRBJ2-5
CAISDPGTEYQETQYF
TGTGCCATCAGTGACCCCGGGACTGAGTACCAAGAGACCCAGTACTTC
>TRBV13|few|-|TRBJ1-1
CASSLGGWGLGTFF
-
>TRBV7-3|-|TRBD1|TRBJ1-2
CASSLNDRDGYTF
TGTGCCAGCAGCTTAAATGACAGGGATGGCTACACCTTC
>TRBV4-2|-|TRBD2|TRBJ2-3
CASSHYRTSGGNTDTQYF
TGTGCCAGCAGCCACTACAGGACTAGCGGGGGGAACACAGATACGCAGTATTTT
>TRBV29-1|-|TRBD2|TRBJ2-7
CSVLRAGGTHEQYF
TGCAGCGTTCTTCGAGCGGGGGGCACGCACGAGCAGTACTTC
>TRBV7-8|-|TRBD2|TRBJ2-5
CASSLVPSGGKSSQYF
TGTGCCAGCAGCTTAGTACCTAGCGGGGGAAAAAGTTCCCAGTACTTC
>TRBV5-1|-|TRBD1|TRBJ1-4
CASSLGTGPHATNEKLFF
TGCGCCAGCAGCCTGGGGACAGGACCACATGCAACTAATGAAAAACTGTTTTTT
>TRBV4-2|few|TRBD2|TRBJ2-2
CASSQELAGGPLNTGELFF
TGTGCCAGCAGCCAGGAACTAGCGGGGGGCCCACTCAACACCGGGGAGCTGTTTTTT
>TRBV7-6|-|-|TRBJ2-6
CASSKGQTGANVLTF
TGTGCCAGCAGCAAAGGACAGACTGGGGCCAACGTCCTGACTTTC
>TRBV27|-|TRBD1|TRBJ2-2
CASHRAGGRTGELFF
TGTGCCAGCCATAGGGCAGGGGGACGGACCGGGGAGCTGTTTTTT
>TRBV5-1|-|TRBD2|TRBJ2-3
CASKEVLAGDYTDTQYF
TGCGCCAGCAAAGAGGTACTAGCGGGGGATTACACAGATACGCAGTATTTT
>TRBV5-6|-|-|TRBJ2-1
CASSPNRVFYNEQFF
TGTGCCAGCAGCCCTAACAGGGTTTTTTACAATGAGCAGTTCTTC
>TRBV25-1|few|-|TRBJ1-2
CASRAGKSSGYTF
TGTGCCAGCAGGGCAGGGAAGTCGTCGGGCTACACCTTC
>TRBV29-1|few|TRBD1|TRBJ1-2
CSALGQAANYGYTF
TGCAGCGCCCTGGGACAGGCGGCGAACTATGGCTACACCTTC
>TRBV10-3|once|-|TRBJ1-6
CAISEGTDNSPLHF
TGTGCCATCAGTGAGGGGACGGATAATTCACCCCTCCACTTT
>TRBV6-6|-|TRBD1|TRBJ1-4
CASSYSGQMNEKLFF
TGTGCCAGCAGTTACTCGGGACAGATGAATGAAAAACTGTTTTTT
>TRBV25-1|once|-|TRBJ1-1
CASRPPEGLGGEAFF
TGTGCCAGCAGACCTCCTGAGGGGCTTGGAGGCGAAGCTTTCTTT
>TRBV27|-|TRBD1|TRBJ2-5
CANLGQGLRKETQYF
TGTGCCAACCTTGGACAGGGGCTAAGGAAAGAGACCCAGTACTTC
>TRBV29-1|few|-|TRBJ2-5
CSVGGRMGLVLETQYF
TGCAGCGTTGGCGGCAGAATGGGTCTTGTCTTGGAGACCCAGTACTTC
>TRBV4-1|-|-|TRBJ2-7
CASSQVESSYEQYF
TGCGCCAGCAGCCAAGTAGAAAGCTCCTACGAGCAGTACTTC
>TRBV5-1|-|-|TRBJ1-1
CASSFGLSGSEAFF
TGCGCCAGCAGCTTTGGACTGTCTGGCTCCGAAGCTTTCTTT
>TRBV7-9|-|-|TRBJ2-2
CASSKPVGASNTGELFF
TGTGCCAGCAGCAAGCCAGTCGGAGCGTCTAACACCGGGGAGCTGTTTTTT
>TRBV9|-|-|TRBJ2-3
CASSVGLDATDTQYF
TGTGCCAGCAGCGTAGGCCTAGATGCCACAGATACGCAGTATTTT